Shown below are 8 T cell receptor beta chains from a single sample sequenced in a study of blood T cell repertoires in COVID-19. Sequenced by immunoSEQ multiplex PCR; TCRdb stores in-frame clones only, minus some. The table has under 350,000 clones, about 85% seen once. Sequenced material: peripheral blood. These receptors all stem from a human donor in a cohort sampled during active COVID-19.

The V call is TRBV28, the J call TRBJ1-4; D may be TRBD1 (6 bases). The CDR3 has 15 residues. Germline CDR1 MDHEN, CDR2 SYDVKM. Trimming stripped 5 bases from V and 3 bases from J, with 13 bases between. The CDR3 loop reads CASSPGDIANEKLFF. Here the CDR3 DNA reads TGTGCCAGCAGTCCTGGGGACATTGCTAATGAAAAACTGTTTTTT.

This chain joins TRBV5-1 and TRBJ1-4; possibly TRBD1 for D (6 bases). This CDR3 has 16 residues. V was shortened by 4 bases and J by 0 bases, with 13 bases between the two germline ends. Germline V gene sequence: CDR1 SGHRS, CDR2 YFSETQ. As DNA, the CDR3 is TGCGCCAGCAGCCCTACAGGGCCTGCAACTAATGAAAAACTGTTTTTT. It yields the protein CASSPTGPATNEKLFF.

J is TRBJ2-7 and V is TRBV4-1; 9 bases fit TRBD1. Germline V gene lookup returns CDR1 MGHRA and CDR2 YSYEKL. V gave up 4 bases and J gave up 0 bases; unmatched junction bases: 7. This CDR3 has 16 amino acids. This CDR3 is CASSPTGTGNSYEQYF. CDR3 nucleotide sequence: TGCGCCAGCAGCCCGACCGGGACAGGGAACTCCTACGAGCAGTACTTC.

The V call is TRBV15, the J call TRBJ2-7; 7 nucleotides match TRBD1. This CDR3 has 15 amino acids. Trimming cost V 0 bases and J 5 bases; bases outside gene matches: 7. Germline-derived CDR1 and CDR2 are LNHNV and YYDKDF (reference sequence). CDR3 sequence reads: CATSRDRGQIDEQYF. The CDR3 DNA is TGTGCCACCAGCAGAGATCGGGGACAGATCGACGAGCAGTACTTC. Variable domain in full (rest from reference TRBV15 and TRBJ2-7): DAMVIQNPRYQVTQFGKPVTLSCSQTLNHNVMYWYQQKSSQAPKLLFHYYDKDFNNEADTPDNFQSRRPNTSFCFLDIRSPGLGDTAMYLCATSRDRGQIDEQYFGPGTRLTVT.

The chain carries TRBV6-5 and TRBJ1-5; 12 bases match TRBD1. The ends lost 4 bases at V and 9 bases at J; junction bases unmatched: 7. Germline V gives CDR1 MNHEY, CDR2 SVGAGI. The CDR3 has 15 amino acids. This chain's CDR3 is CASSSRGTGGLPQHF. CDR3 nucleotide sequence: TGTGCCAGCAGTTCGAGGGGGACAGGGGGCTTGCCCCAGCATTTT.

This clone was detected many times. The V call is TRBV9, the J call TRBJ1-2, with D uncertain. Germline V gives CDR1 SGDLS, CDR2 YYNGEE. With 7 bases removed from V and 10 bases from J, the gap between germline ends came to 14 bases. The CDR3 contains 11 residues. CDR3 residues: CASGGRPLYTF. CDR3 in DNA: TGTGCCAGCGGAGGGCGACCCCTCTACACCTTC.

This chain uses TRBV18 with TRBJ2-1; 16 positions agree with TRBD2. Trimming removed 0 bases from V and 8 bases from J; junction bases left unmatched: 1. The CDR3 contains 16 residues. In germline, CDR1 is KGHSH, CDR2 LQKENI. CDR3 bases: TGTGCCAGCTCACCACCGGGACTAGCGGGAGGGTATGAGCAGTTCTTC. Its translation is CASSPPGLAGGYEQFF.

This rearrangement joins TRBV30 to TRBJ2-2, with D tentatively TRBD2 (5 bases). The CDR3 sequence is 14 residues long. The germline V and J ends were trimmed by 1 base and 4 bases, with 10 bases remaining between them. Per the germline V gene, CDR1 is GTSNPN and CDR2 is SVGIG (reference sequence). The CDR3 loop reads CAWSAGLGTGELFF. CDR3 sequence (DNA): TGTGCCTGGAGTGCAGGACTGGGCACCGGGGAGCTGTTTTTT.